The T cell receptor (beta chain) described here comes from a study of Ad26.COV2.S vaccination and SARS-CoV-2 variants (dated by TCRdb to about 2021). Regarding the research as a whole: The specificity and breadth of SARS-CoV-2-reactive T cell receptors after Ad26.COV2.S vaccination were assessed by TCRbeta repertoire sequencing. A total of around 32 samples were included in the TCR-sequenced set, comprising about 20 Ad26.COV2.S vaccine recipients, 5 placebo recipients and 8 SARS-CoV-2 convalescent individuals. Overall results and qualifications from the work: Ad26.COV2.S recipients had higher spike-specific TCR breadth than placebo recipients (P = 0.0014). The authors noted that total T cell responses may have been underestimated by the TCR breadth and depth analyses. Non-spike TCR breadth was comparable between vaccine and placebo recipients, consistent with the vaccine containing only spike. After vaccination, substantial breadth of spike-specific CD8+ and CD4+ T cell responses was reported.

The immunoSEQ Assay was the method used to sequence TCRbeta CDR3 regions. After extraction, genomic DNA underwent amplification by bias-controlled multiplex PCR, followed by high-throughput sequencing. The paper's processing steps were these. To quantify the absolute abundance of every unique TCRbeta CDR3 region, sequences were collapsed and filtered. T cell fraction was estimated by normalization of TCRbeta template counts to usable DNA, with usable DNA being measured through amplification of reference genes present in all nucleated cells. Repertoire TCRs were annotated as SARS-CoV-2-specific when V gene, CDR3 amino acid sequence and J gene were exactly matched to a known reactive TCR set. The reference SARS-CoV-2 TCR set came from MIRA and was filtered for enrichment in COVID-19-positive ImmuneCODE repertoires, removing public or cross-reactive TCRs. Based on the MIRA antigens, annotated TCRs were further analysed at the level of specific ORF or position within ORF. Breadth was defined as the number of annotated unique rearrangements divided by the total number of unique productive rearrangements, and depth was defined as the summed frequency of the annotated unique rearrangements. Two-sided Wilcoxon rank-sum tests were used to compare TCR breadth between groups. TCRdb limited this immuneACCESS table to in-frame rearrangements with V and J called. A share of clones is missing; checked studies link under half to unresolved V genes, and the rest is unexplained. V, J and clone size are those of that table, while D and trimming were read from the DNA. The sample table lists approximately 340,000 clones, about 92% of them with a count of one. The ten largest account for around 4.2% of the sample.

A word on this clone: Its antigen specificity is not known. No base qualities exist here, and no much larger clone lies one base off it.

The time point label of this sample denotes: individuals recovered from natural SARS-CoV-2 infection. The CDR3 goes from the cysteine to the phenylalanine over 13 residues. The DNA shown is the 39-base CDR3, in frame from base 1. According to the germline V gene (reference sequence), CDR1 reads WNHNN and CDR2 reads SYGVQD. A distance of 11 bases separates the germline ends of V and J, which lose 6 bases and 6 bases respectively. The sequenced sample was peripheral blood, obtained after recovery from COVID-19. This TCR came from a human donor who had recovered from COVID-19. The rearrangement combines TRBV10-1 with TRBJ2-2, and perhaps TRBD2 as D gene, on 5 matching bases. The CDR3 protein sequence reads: CASSRGLPGELFF. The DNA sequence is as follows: TGCGCCAGCAGCCGGGGTTTGCCCGGGGAGCTGTTTTTT.